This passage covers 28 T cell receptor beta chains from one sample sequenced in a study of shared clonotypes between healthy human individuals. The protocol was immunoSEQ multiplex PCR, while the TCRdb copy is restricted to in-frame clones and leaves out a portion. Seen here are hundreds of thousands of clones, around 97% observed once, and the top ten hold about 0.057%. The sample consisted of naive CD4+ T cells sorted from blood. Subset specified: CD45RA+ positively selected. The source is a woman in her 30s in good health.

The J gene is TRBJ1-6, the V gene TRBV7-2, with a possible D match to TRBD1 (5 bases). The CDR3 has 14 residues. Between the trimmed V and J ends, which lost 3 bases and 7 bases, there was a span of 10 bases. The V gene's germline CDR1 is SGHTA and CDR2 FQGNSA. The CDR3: CASSLTVMNSPLHF. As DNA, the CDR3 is TGTGCCAGCAGCTTGACAGTTATGAATTCACCCCTCCACTTT. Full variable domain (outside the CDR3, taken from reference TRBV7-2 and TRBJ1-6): GAGVSQSPSNKVTEKGKDVELRCDPISGHTALYWYRQSLGQGLEFLIYFQGNSAPDKSGLPSDRFSAERTGGSVSTLTIQRTQQEDSAVYLCASSLTVMNSPLHFGNGTRLTVT.

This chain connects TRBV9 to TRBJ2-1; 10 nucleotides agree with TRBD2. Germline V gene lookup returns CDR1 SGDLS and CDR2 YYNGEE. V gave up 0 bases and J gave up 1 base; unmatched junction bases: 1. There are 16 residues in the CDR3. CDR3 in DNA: TGTGCCAGCAGCGTAGGGACTAGCGGATCCTACAATGAGCAGTTCTTC. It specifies CASSVGTSGSYNEQFF.

The CDR3 sequence: CSVAGGRESSYNEQFF. The CDR3 bases are TGCAGCGTTGCAGGTGGGCGGGAGAGCTCCTACAATGAGCAGTTCTTC. This rearrangement joins TRBV29-1 to TRBJ2-1; 7 bases agree with TRBD2. V lost 4 bases, J lost 0 bases, and 9 bases stayed unmatched. This CDR3 has 16 amino acids. Germline values: CDR1 SQVTM, CDR2 ANQGSEA.

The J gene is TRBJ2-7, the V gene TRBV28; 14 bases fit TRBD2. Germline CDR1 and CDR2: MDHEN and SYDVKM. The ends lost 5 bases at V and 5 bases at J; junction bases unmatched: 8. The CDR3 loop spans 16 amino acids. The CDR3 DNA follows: TGTGCCAGCAGTGGAGGGACTAGCGGGAGCTTCAACGAGCAGTACTTC. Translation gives CASSGGTSGSFNEQYF.

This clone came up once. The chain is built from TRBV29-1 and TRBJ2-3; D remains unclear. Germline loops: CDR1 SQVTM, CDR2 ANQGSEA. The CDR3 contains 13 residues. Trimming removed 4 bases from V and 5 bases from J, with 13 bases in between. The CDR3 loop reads CSVVVRVGDTQYF. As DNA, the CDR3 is TGCAGCGTTGTGGTAAGGGTCGGAGATACGCAGTATTTT.

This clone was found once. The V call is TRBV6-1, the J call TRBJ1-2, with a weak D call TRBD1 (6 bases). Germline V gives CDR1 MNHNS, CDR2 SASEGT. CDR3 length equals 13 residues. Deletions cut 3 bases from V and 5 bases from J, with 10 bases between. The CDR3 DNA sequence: TGTGCCAGCAGTGAGGACAGTCGATATGGCTACACCTTC. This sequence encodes CASSEDSRYGYTF.

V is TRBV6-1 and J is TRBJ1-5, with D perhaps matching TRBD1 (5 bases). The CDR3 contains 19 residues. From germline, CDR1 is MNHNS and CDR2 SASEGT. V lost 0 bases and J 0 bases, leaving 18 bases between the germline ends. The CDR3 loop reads CASSEAPPGARDSNQPQHF. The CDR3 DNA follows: TGTGCCAGCAGTGAAGCGCCTCCCGGGGCCCGGGATAGCAATCAGCCCCAGCATTTT.

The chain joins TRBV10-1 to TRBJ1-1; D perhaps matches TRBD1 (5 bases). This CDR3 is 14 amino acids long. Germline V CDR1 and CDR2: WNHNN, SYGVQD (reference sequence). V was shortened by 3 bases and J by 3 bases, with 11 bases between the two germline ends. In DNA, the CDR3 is TGCGCCAGCAGTGATGGGGGGATGTACACTGAAGCTTTCTTT. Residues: CASSDGGMYTEAFF.

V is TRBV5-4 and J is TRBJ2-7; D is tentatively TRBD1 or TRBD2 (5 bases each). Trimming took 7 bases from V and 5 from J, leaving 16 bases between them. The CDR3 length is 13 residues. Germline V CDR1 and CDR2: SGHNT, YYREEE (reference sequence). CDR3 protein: CASRSGADNEQYF. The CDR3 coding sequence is TGTGCCAGCCGGTCCGGAGCGGACAACGAGCAGTACTTC.

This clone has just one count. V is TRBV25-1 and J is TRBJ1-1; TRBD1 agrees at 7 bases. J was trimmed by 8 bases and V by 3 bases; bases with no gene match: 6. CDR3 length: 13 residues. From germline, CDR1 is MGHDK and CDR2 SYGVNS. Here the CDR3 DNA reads TGTGCCAGCAGTGAGATACGACAGGGAGAAGCTTTCTTT. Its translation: CASSEIRQGEAFF.

The CDR3 loop is CASSQDAGGVYNEQFF. The CDR3, as DNA: TGCGCCAGCAGCCAAGACGCAGGGGGCGTCTACAATGAGCAGTTCTTC. The rearrangement joins TRBV4-1 to TRBJ2-1; 8 nucleotides align to TRBD1. Trimming removed 0 bases from V and 3 bases from J; junction bases left unmatched: 4. This CDR3 comprises 16 residues. Germline-derived CDR1 and CDR2 are MGHRA and YSYEKL.

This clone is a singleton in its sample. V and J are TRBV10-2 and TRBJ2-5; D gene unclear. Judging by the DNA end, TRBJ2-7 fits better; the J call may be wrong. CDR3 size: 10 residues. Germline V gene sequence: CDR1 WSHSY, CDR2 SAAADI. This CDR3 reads CASLGYEQYF. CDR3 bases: TGCGCCAGCTTGGGATACGAGCAGTACTTC.

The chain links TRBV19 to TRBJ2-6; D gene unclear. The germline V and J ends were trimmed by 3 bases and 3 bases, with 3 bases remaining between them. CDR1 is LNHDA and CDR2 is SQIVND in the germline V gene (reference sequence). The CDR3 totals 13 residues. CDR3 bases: TGTGCCAGTAGTATGGATGGGGCCAACGTCCTGACTTTC. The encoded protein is CASSMDGANVLTF.

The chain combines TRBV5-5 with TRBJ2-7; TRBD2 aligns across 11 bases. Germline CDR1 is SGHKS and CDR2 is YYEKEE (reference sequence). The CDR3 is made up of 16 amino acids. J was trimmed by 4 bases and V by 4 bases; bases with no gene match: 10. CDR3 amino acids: CASSVLTGTSGYEQYF. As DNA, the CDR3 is TGTGCCAGCAGCGTATTAACCGGGACTAGCGGTTACGAGCAGTACTTC.

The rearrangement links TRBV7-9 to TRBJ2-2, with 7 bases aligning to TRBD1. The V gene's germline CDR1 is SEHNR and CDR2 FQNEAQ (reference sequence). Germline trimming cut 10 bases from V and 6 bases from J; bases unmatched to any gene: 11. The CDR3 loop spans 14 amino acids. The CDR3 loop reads CAIPSRGLPGELFF. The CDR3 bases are TGTGCCATCCCGTCTAGGGGGCTCCCCGGGGAGCTGTTTTTT.

The CDR3 is CSVDYLRLAGTNEQFF. CDR3 nucleotides: TGCAGCGTTGATTATTTGAGACTAGCGGGAACCAATGAGCAGTTCTTC. This chain joins TRBV29-1 and TRBJ2-1; 11 nucleotides match TRBD2. Germline V gene lookup returns CDR1 SQVTM and CDR2 ANQGSEA. This CDR3 is built from 16 residues. V gave up 3 bases and J gave up 6 bases; unmatched junction bases: 10.

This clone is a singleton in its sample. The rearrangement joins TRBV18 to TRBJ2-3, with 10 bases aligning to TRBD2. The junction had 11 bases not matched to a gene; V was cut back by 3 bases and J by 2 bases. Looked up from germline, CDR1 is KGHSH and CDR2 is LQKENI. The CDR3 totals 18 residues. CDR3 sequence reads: CASSPTSIAGGATDTQYF. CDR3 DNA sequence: TGTGCCAGCTCACCCACTTCAATAGCGGGAGGTGCCACAGATACGCAGTATTTT.

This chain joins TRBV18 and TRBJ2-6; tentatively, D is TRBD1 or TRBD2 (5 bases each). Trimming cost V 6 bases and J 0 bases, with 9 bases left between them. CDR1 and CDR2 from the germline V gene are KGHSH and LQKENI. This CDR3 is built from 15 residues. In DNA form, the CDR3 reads TGTGCCAGCTCTCGGGGCTACTCTGGGGCCAACGTCCTGACTTTC. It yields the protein CASSRGYSGANVLTF.

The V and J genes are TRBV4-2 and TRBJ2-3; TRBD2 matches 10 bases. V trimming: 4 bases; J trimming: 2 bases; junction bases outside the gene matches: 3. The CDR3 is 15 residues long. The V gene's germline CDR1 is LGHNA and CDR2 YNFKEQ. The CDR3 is CASSRTSGSTDTQYF. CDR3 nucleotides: TGTGCCAGCAGCCGGACTAGCGGCTCCACAGATACGCAGTATTTT.

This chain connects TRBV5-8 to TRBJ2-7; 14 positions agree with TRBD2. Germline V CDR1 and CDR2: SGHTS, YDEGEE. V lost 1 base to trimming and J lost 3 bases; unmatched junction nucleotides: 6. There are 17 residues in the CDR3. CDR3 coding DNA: TGTGCCAGCAGCTTGAACGTGGGACTAGCGGGAGACTACGAGCAGTACTTC. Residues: CASSLNVGLAGDYEQYF. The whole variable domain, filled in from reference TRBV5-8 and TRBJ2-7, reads EAGVTQSPTHLIKTRGQQATLRCSPISGHTSVYWYQQALGLGLQFLLWYDEGEERNRGNFPPRFSGRQFPNYSSELNVNALELEDSALYLCASSLNVGLAGDYEQYFGPGTRLTVT.

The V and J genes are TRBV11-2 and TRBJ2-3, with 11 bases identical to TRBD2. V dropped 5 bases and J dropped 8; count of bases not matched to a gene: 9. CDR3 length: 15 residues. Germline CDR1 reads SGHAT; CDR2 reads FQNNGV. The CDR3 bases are TGTGCCAGCAGCGTAATGACTAGCGGGGCCCCTACGCAGTATTTT. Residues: CASSVMTSGAPTQYF.

CDR3 DNA: TGTGCCAGCAGCTTGGAGAGGGCGGGTGGTTACGAGCAGTACTTC. Its translation: CASSLERAGGYEQYF. V and J are TRBV5-5 and TRBJ2-7; D may be TRBD2 (5 bases). Germline CDR1 is SGHKS and CDR2 is YYEKEE (reference sequence). V was pared by 0 bases and J by 4 bases, with 14 bases between. CDR3 length equals 15 residues. Based on the CDR3 plus reference TRBV5-5 and TRBJ2-7, the full variable domain is DAGVTQSPTHLIKTRGQQVTLRCSPISGHKSVSWYQQVLGQGPQFIFQYYEKEERGRGNFPDRFSARQFPNYSSELNVNALLLGDSALYLCASSLERAGGYEQYFGPGTRLTVT.

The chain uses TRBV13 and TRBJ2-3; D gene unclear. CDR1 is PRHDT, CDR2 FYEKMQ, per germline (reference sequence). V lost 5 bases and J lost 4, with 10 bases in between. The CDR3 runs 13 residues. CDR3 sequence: CASSASLADTQYF. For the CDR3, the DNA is TGTGCCAGCAGCGCATCATTAGCAGATACGCAGTATTTT.

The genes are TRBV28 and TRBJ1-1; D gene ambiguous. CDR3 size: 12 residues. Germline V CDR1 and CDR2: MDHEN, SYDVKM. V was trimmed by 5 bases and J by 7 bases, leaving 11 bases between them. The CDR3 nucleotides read TGTGCCAGCAGTCCCCGAGGCGTTGAAGCTTTCTTT. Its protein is CASSPRGVEAFF.

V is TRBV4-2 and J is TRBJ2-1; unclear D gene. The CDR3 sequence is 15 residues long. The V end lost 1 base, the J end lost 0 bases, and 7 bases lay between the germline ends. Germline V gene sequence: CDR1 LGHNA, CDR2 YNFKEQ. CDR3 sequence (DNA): TGTGCCAGCAGCCAAGCCGGTATCTCCTACAATGAGCAGTTCTTC. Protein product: CASSQAGISYNEQFF.

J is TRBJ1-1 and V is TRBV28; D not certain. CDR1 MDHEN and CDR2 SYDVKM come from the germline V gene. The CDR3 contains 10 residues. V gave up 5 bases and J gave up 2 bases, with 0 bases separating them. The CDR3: CASSNTEAFF. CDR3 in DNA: TGTGCCAGCAGTAACACTGAAGCTTTCTTT.

The CDR3 nucleotides are TGTGCCAGTAGTAGGGGGGTGGAAGAGACCCAGTACTTC. It is translated as CASSRGVEETQYF. The V call is TRBV19, the J call TRBJ2-5; a weak D match, TRBD2 (6 bases). Trimming stripped 4 bases from V and 3 bases from J, with 9 bases between. CDR1 and CDR2 (germline): LNHDA, SQIVND (reference sequence). This CDR3 region has 13 residues.

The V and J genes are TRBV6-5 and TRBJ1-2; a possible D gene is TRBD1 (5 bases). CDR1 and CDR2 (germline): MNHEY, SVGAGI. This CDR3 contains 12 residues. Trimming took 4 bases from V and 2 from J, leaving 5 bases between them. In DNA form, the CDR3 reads TGTGCCAGCAGTTGGGACAACTATGGCTACACCTTC. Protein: CASSWDNYGYTF.